The entry that follows covers one T cell receptor beta chain sequence. Antigen: not known. These data are taken from a study of response to subunit inactivated influenza vaccine. A single record per CDR3 protein comes from TCRdb applying MiXCR to the RT-PCR reads. Among roughly 570,000 distinct CDR3 sequences listed, less than 15% were seen once. Broader study findings: Only a handful of new T cells, the authors suggested, are recruited with each seasonal influenza vaccination.

The clonotype was recovered from a man aged 45-65 years who received an inactivated influenza vaccine. The sequencing used PBMCs from blood, collected 11 to 12 days after vaccination.

This CDR3 is CAWSEEDRRNYNEQFF. The CDR3 DNA reads as TGTGCCTGGAGTGAAGAGGACAGAAGGAACTACAATGAGCAGTTCTTC. V and J are TRBV30 and TRBJ2-1; maybe TRBD1 (6 bases). The V end was cut by 1 base, the J end by 3 bases, with 16 bases between. This CDR3 contains 16 residues. Germline loops: CDR1 GTSNPN, CDR2 SVGIG (reference sequence).